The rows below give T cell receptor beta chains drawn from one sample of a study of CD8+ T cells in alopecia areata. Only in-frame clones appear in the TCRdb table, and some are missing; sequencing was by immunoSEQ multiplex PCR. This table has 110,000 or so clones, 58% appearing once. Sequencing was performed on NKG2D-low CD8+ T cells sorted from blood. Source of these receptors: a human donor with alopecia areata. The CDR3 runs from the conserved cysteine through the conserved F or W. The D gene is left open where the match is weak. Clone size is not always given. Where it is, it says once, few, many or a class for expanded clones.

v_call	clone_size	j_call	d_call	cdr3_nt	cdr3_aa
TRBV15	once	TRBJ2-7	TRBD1	TGTGCCACCAGCAGTGGACAGGTCTACGAGCAGTACTTC	CATSSGQVYEQYF
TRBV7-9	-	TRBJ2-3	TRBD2	TGTGCCAGCAGCTTAGAACTAGCGGCCCTTCGTACGCAGTATTTT	CASSLELAALRTQYF
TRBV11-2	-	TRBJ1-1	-	TGTGCCAGCAGCTCTTCCACTGAAGCTTTCTTT	CASSSSTEAFF
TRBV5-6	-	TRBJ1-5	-	TGTGCCAGCAGTACAGAGGATCAGCCCCAGCATTTT	CASSTEDQPQHF
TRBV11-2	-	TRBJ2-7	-	TGTGCCAGCAGATCACAGGGTTCCGAGCAGTACTTC	CASRSQGSEQYF
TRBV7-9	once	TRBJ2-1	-	TGTGCCAGCAGCTCCCGGGCCACCTACAATGAGCAGTTCTTC	CASSSRATYNEQFF
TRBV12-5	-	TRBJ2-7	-	TGTGCTAGTGGTTTGGGTTTCAGCGAGCAGTACTTC	CASGLGFSEQYF
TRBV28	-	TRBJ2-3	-	TGTGCCAGCAGTTTAGCCAACAACCGGTGGGGGAGCACAGATACGCAGTATTTT	CASSLANNRWGSTDTQYF
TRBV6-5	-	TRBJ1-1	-	TGTGCCAGCAGTACGACAGGAATGAACACTGAAGCTTTCTTT	CASSTTGMNTEAFF
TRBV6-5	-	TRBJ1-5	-	TGTGCCAGCAGGGACAGCCTTAATCAGCCCCAGCATTTT	CASRDSLNQPQHF
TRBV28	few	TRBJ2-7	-	TGTGCCAGCAGTCTATGGGGAGGAGAGCAGTACTTC	CASSLWGGEQYF
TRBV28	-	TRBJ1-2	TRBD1	TGTGCCAGCAGTTTGGACAGGGAGGTCAATGGCTACACCTTC	CASSLDREVNGYTF
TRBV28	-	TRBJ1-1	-	TGTGCCAGCAGTTTCATAACTAACACTGAAGCTTTCTTT	CASSFITNTEAFF
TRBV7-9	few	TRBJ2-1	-	TGTGCCAGCACCCTAGGGGGTATCTACAATGAGCAGTTCTTC	CASTLGGIYNEQFF
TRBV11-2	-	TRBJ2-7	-	TGTGCCAGCAGCTTAGCAGATTACGAGCAGTACTTC	CASSLADYEQYF
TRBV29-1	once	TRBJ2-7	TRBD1	TGCAGCGTTTCCCCCACGGGACAGGGGGGGTACAAGCAGTACTTC	CSVSPTGQGGYKQYF
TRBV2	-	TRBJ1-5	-	TGTGCCAGCAGTGTTAGGGGCCACAATACTGGCAATCAGCCCCAGCATTTT	CASSVRGHNTGNQPQHF
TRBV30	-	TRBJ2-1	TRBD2	TGTGCCTGGCTTGGACTAGCGGGAGTTAATGAGCAGTTCTTC	CAWLGLAGVNEQFF
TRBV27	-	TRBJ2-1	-	TGTGCCAGCAGTTTTGGGACCTCGGCCGAGCAGTTCTTC	CASSFGTSAEQFF
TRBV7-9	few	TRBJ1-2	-	TGTGCCAGCACCAAAGGAAGCTATGGCTACACCTTC	CASTKGSYGYTF
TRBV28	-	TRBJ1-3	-	TGTGCCAGCAGTTTAGGTGGCCCTGGAAACACCATATATTTT	CASSLGGPGNTIYF
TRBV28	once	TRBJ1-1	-	TGTGCCAGCAGTCCATCGACGGTCCTCGAAGCTTTCTTT	CASSPSTVLEAFF
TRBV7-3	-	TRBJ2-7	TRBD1	TGTGCCAGCAGCTGGGGACAGGGGAGGGAGCAGTACTTC	CASSWGQGREQYF
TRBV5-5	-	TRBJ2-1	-	TGTGCCAGCAGCTTGGTTCAGGTATTCGGTGAGCAGTTCTTC	CASSLVQVFGEQFF
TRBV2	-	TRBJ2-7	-	TGTGCCAGCAGTTTAGCTATCGAGCAGTACTTC	CASSLAIEQYF
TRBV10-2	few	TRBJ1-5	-	TGCGCCAGCAGTGACCCCCGGAGTCCCCAGCATTTT	CASSDPRSPQHF
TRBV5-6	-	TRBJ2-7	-	TGTGCCAGCAGCTCAACAGGGAACGAGCAGTACTTC	CASSSTGNEQYF
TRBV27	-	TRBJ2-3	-	TGTGCCAGCAGTTTATTTAGATTATCAGATACGCAGTATTTT	CASSLFRLSDTQYF
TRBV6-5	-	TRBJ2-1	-	TGTGCCAGCAGTTACCGGTCGGGACATAGGGAGCAGTTCTTC	CASSYRSGHREQFF
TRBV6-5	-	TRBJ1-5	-	TGTGCCAGCAGTTTAGACAGGCGGACCCAGCCCCAGCATTTT	CASSLDRRTQPQHF
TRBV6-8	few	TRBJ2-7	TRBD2	TGTGCCAGCTTACGGGCGATGCGGGAGCGGGGGCAGCCTCCCTACGAGCAGTACTTC	CASLRAMRERGQPPYEQYF
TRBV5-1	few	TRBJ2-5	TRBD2	TGCGCCAGCAGCTTGGTTGGGCTAGCGGGAGGGCGCCCTCAAGAGACCCAGTACTTC	CASSLVGLAGGRPQETQYF
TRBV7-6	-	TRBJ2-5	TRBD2	TGTGCCAGCAGTTACGGGACTAGCGCGAAATCAGAGACCCAGTACTTC	CASSYGTSAKSETQYF
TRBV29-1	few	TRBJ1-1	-	TGCAGCGTTGACGTGAACACTGAAGCTTTCTTT	CSVDVNTEAFF
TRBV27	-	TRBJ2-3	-	TGTGCCAGCAGTTTAAATCCTGGACTGGTGCACGATACGCAGTATTTT	CASSLNPGLVHDTQYF
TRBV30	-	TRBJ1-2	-	TGTGCCCTCACCCCAGTACAGCTAGATGGCTACACCTTC	CALTPVQLDGYTF
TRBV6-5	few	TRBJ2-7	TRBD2	TGTGCCAGCAGTTACTCGCGGGGGTCCTACGAGCAGTACTTC	CASSYSRGSYEQYF
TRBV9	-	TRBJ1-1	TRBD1	TGTGCCAGCAGCGTAGCTTGGGGGACAGGGGGTCCGAACACTGAAGCTTTCTTT	CASSVAWGTGGPNTEAFF
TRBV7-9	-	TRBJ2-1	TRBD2	TGTGCCAGCAGCGGGGTTAGCGGGAGCCCCTACAATGAGCAGTTCTTC	CASSGVSGSPYNEQFF
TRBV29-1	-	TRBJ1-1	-	TGCAGCGTTGTTGCAGGTATGAACACTGAAGCTTTCTTT	CSVVAGMNTEAFF